These 29 T cell receptor beta chains share one sample of origin, sequenced in a study of technical replicates of blood from several donors. Sequencing was performed with immunoSEQ multiplex PCR; in TCRdb, only in-frame clones are kept and a portion is missing. Counted here are some 80,000 clones, around four fifths occurring once; the ten biggest clones make up about 4%. The source material was PBMCs. These receptors originate from a human donor in good health. Some clones in this sample may be carry-over from other donors' samples.

By share, this clone counts as medium-sized. V gene TRBV29-1 combines with J gene TRBJ2-1, with 10 bases identical to TRBD2. Germline V lookup: CDR1 SQVTM, CDR2 ANQGSEA. Trimming took 5 bases from V and 5 from J; bases not matched to a gene: 9. The CDR3 is 15 amino acids. The CDR3 sequence is CSVPTGTSENNEQFF. The CDR3 bases are TGCAGCGTTCCGACCGGGACTAGCGAAAACAATGAGCAGTTCTTC.

This chain links TRBV30 with TRBJ2-1; 16 bases are a match to TRBD2. This CDR3 is built from 14 residues. The V and J ends lost 5 bases and 12 bases, in that order; junction bases with no gene match: 7. The germline V gene encodes CDR1 GTSNPN and CDR2 SVGIG (reference sequence). Here the CDR3 reads CAWLPGLAGGVQFF. The CDR3 DNA sequence: TGTGCCTGGTTACCGGGACTAGCGGGAGGGGTGCAGTTCTTC.

V is TRBV7-9 and J is TRBJ2-7, with D tentatively TRBD2 (6 bases). This CDR3 comprises 13 residues. V was pared by 4 bases and J by 7 bases, with 14 bases between. The V gene's germline CDR1 is SEHNR and CDR2 FQNEAQ (reference sequence). The CDR3 sequence is CASSSSSVEEQYF. CDR3 nucleotide sequence: TGTGCCAGCAGCTCGTCTAGCGTGGAAGAGCAGTACTTC. Using reference TRBV7-9 and TRBJ2-7 for the parts outside the CDR3, the full variable domain is DTGVSQNPRHKITKRGQNVTFRCDPISEHNRLYWYRQTLGQGPEFLTYFQNEAQLEKSRLLSDRFSAERPKGSFSTLEIQRTEQGDSAMYLCASSSSSVEEQYFGPGTRLTVT.

The CDR3: CASTHNGRGKGTDTQYF. The CDR3 DNA reads TGTGCCAGTACCCACAACGGGAGAGGGAAGGGCACAGATACGCAGTATTTT. The chain uses TRBV19 and TRBJ2-3, with D possibly matching TRBD2 (6 bases). This CDR3 comprises 17 residues. Germline values: CDR1 LNHDA, CDR2 SQIVND (reference sequence). V gave up 7 bases and J gave up 1 base, with 21 bases separating them.

The chain recombines TRBV7-9 with TRBJ1-2; D uncertain. Germline V lookup: CDR1 SEHNR, CDR2 FQNEAQ (reference sequence). This CDR3 contains 13 residues. The V gene lost 3 bases and the J gene lost 3 bases, with 8 bases spanning the gap. This chain's CDR3 is CASSFGDYYGYTF. The CDR3 nucleotides read TGTGCCAGCAGCTTCGGGGATTACTATGGCTACACCTTC.

DNA for the CDR3: TGTGCCTGGACTAGCGGGAGTAGGGAGCAGTTCTTC. This codes for CAWTSGSREQFF. The rearrangement links TRBV30 to TRBJ2-1; the match to TRBD2 covers 10 bases. The germline V gene has CDR1 GTSNPN and CDR2 SVGIG (reference sequence). V trimming: 4 bases; J trimming: 10 bases; junction bases outside the gene matches: 4. There are 12 residues in the CDR3.

CDR3 amino acids: CASSLSTSGIDEQYF. DNA of the CDR3: TGCGCCAGCAGCTTGTCAACTAGCGGGATCGACGAGCAGTACTTC. V usage is TRBV5-1 and J usage is TRBJ2-7; 10 bases are a match to TRBD2. The CDR3 contains 15 residues. Unmatched junction bases numbered 6, after V lost 1 base and J lost 5 bases. Germline V gene data show CDR1 as SGHRS and CDR2 as YFSETQ.

The chain combines TRBV5-3 with TRBJ2-1; 10 bases match TRBD2. TRBV5-3 is assigned to the ORF class and has an uncertain function. The CDR3 contains 14 residues. With 9 bases clipped from V and 7 bases from J, the junction kept 10 bases outside the gene matches. CDR3 nucleotides: TGTGCCACCCCACTAGCGGGGAGGTTAAATGAGCAGTTCTTC. Its protein product is CATPLAGRLNEQFF.

The chain links TRBV5-4 to TRBJ1-3; 12 nucleotides line up with TRBD1. The length of the CDR3 is 16 residues. Germline CDR1 is SGHNT and CDR2 is YYREEE (reference sequence). V lost 4 bases to trimming and J lost 3 bases; unmatched junction nucleotides: 5. The CDR3 region has the DNA TGTGCCAGCAGCCGGGGACAGGGGGCCAGTGGAAACACCATATATTTT. Protein: CASSRGQGASGNTIYF.

The chain links TRBV4-2 to TRBJ1-1; 7 bases fit TRBD1. Germline V gene sequence: CDR1 LGHNA, CDR2 YNFKEQ. The V and J ends lost 1 base and 6 bases, in that order; junction bases with no gene match: 11. This CDR3 has 16 amino acids. The CDR3 sequence is CASSQAPTGRFPEAFF. In DNA, the CDR3 is TGTGCCAGCAGCCAAGCCCCGACAGGGAGGTTCCCTGAAGCTTTCTTT.

This clone appeared a single time. The chain joins TRBV18 to TRBJ2-1, with 7 nucleotides matching TRBD1. This CDR3 region has 14 residues. CDR1 is KGHSH and CDR2 is LQKENI in the germline V gene. V shed 0 bases, J shed 5 bases, and the junction held 1 base outside the gene matches. CDR3 sequence: CASSPPQGNNEQFF. CDR3 bases: TGTGCCAGCTCACCACCACAGGGGAACAATGAGCAGTTCTTC.

The gene calls are TRBV29-1 and TRBJ2-1; D remains unclear. Trimming stripped 2 bases from V and 10 bases from J, with 12 bases between. CDR1 is SQVTM and CDR2 is ANQGSEA in the germline V gene. The CDR3 length is 12 residues. The CDR3 bases are TGCAGCGTTGAATTCCTCGGCAGGGAGCAGTTCTTC. Translation gives CSVEFLGREQFF.

This clone was counted a single time. The J gene is TRBJ2-2, the V gene TRBV7-9; TRBD1 matches at 7 bases. From germline, CDR1 is SEHNR and CDR2 FQNEAQ (reference sequence). J was trimmed by 3 bases and V by 4 bases; bases with no gene match: 5. This CDR3 is 15 amino acids long. The CDR3 DNA reads TGTGCCAGCAGCTCCAAGGGACAGTACACCGGGGAGCTGTTTTTT. Its protein is CASSSKGQYTGELFF. The full variable domain, completed using reference TRBV7-9 and TRBJ2-2, is DTGVSQNPRHKITKRGQNVTFRCDPISEHNRLYWYRQTLGQGPEFLTYFQNEAQLEKSRLLSDRFSAERPKGSFSTLEIQRTEQGDSAMYLCASSSKGQYTGELFFGEGSRLTVL.

The chain links TRBV4-1 to TRBJ2-7, with 7 bases identical to TRBD1. The ends lost 3 bases at V and 0 bases at J; junction bases unmatched: 5. The CDR3 loop spans 15 amino acids. CDR1 is MGHRA, CDR2 YSYEKL, per germline. The CDR3 sequence: CASSHGQASSYEQYF. DNA for the CDR3: TGCGCCAGCAGCCATGGACAGGCTAGCTCCTACGAGCAGTACTTC.

This chain connects TRBV7-9 to TRBJ1-2; D is undetermined. Trimming took off 6 bases at V and 8 bases at J, with 25 bases between the two ends. Per the germline V gene, CDR1 is SEHNR and CDR2 is FQNEAQ (reference sequence). There are 16 residues in the CDR3. The CDR3 bases are TGTGCCAGCAGTATGTTAAGCTGGGAGACCCTCTGGGGCTACACCTTC. It is translated as CASSMLSWETLWGYTF.

The chain carries TRBV7-7 and TRBJ1-1, with TRBD1 matching over 8 bases. Germline lookup yields CDR1 SSHAT and CDR2 FNYEAQ (reference sequence). This CDR3 region has 13 residues. The V segment lost 3 bases and the J segment 8 bases; nucleotides outside the gene matches: 5. CDR3 nucleotides: TGTGCCAGCAGCTTTGACAGGGGATCCGAAGCTTTCTTT. Amino acids: CASSFDRGSEAFF.

This clone occurred once. J is TRBJ2-7 and V is TRBV4-3; maybe TRBD2 (6 bases). This CDR3 comprises 15 residues. CDR1 is LGHNA and CDR2 is YSLEER in the germline V gene. V lost 1 base to trimming and J lost 0 bases, with 10 bases between them. The DNA for the CDR3 is TGCGCCAGCAGCCAAGTCGCGGGGAGCTCCTACGAGCAGTACTTC. Amino acid sequence: CASSQVAGSSYEQYF.

The J gene is TRBJ2-5, the V gene TRBV27, with 8 bases lining up with TRBD1. The germline V gene encodes CDR1 MNHEY and CDR2 SMNVEV (reference sequence). With 6 bases clipped from V and 4 bases from J, the junction kept 7 bases outside the gene matches. The CDR3 runs 14 residues. The CDR3 reads CASSRDRFRETQYF. The DNA for the CDR3 is TGTGCCAGCAGCCGGGACAGGTTTCGAGAGACCCAGTACTTC.

This clone appeared once. The chain carries TRBV29-1 and TRBJ1-4; D is perhaps TRBD1 (5 bases). The length of the CDR3 is 13 residues. The germline V gene has CDR1 SQVTM and CDR2 ANQGSEA. V was pared by 7 bases and J by 7 bases, with 16 bases between. As DNA, the CDR3 is TGCAGCGCCAGGACACCGGGTGGTGAAAAACTGTTTTTT. It yields the protein CSARTPGGEKLFF.

V usage is TRBV2 and J usage is TRBJ2-3, with TRBD2 matching 7 bases. CDR3 length: 14 amino acids. Germline V gene lookup returns CDR1 SNHLY and CDR2 FYNNEI. J was trimmed by 0 bases and V by 5 bases; bases with no gene match: 2. The CDR3 loop is CASSILASTDTQYF. CDR3 DNA sequence: TGTGCCAGCAGTATACTAGCGAGCACAGATACGCAGTATTTT.

The gene calls are TRBV9 and TRBJ1-2, with 9 positions matching TRBD1. This CDR3 has 14 residues. Germline CDR1 is SGDLS and CDR2 is YYNGEE. The trim removed 0 bases at V and 6 bases at J, leaving 3 bases unmatched. Here the CDR3 reads CASSVGTGVDGYTF. As DNA, the CDR3 is TGTGCCAGCAGCGTAGGGACAGGGGTAGATGGCTACACCTTC.

The genes are TRBV7-9 and TRBJ1-3; 7 bases are a match to TRBD1. The CDR3 spans 13 residues. Germline V gene lookup returns CDR1 SEHNR and CDR2 FQNEAQ (reference sequence). J lost 8 bases, V lost 5 bases, and 6 bases had no gene match. The CDR3 DNA sequence: TGTGCCAGCAGCGACAGGGCGTGGGACACCATATATTTT. Amino acid sequence: CASSDRAWDTIYF.

This sequence joins TRBV7-2 and TRBJ1-1; the match to TRBD1 covers 8 bases. V gave up 4 bases and J gave up 4 bases; unmatched junction bases: 8. The CDR3 extends over 15 amino acids. CDR1 is SGHTA and CDR2 is FQGNSA in the germline V gene. DNA of the CDR3: TGTGCCAGCAGCTCGGGACAGGCGGGACGCACTGAAGCTTTCTTT. Residues: CASSSGQAGRTEAFF.

CDR3 DNA sequence: TGTGCCAGCAGCGATCGGACTAGCGGCACCTACGAGCAGTACTTC. Translated, it gives CASSDRTSGTYEQYF. This rearrangement joins TRBV7-2 to TRBJ2-7; 10 nucleotides line up with TRBD2. The germline V gene has CDR1 SGHTA and CDR2 FQGNSA. The ends lost 5 bases at V and 2 bases at J; junction bases unmatched: 6. The CDR3 consists of 15 residues.

This chain uses TRBV5-1 with TRBJ2-7, with D possibly matching TRBD2 (5 bases). This CDR3 contains 11 residues. CDR1 SGHRS and CDR2 YFSETQ come from the germline V gene. The V gene lost 7 bases and the J gene lost 7 bases, with 12 bases spanning the gap. The CDR3 bases are TGCGCCAGCTCGGCCGGGATTGAGCAGTACTTC. Translation: CASSAGIEQYF. Using reference TRBV5-1 and TRBJ2-7 for the parts outside the CDR3, the full variable domain is KAGVTQTPRYLIKTRGQQVTLSCSPISGHRSVSWYQQTPGQGLQFLFEYFSETQRNKGNFPGRFSGRQFSNSRSEMNVSTLELGDSALYLCASSAGIEQYFGPGTRLTVT.

The rearrangement joins TRBV5-6 to TRBJ2-7; 7 nucleotides align to TRBD2. CDR3 length equals 14 residues. V was pared by 4 bases and J by 6 bases, with 10 bases of the junction left unmatched. Germline loops: CDR1 SGHDT, CDR2 YYEEEE. CDR3 amino acids: CASSGQRGWGEQYF. Here the CDR3 DNA reads TGTGCCAGCAGCGGGCAGCGGGGCTGGGGCGAGCAGTACTTC.

The chain is built from TRBV2 and TRBJ1-6; D gene ambiguous. Deletions cut 3 bases from V and 0 bases from J, with 12 bases between. The CDR3 sequence is 17 residues long. Germline V gene lookup returns CDR1 SNHLY and CDR2 FYNNEI. CDR3 nucleotides: TGTGCCAGCAGTGAGTTGGGCAGTAGCTCCTATAATTCACCCCTCCACTTT. This gives the protein CASSELGSSSYNSPLHF.

The J gene is TRBJ1-2, the V gene TRBV29-1; 7 positions match TRBD1. The CDR3 has 11 residues. V lost 7 bases to trimming and J lost 4 bases; unmatched junction nucleotides: 3. The germline V gene has CDR1 SQVTM and CDR2 ANQGSEA. Here the CDR3 reads CSGGDSYGYTF. The CDR3 DNA sequence: TGCAGCGGGGGGGACAGCTATGGCTACACCTTC.

This clone has just one count. This chain joins TRBV7-2 and TRBJ1-2, with a possible D match to TRBD1 (5 bases). The CDR3 contains 14 residues. V gave up 3 bases and J gave up 2 bases, with 10 bases separating them. CDR1 is SGHTA, CDR2 FQGNSA, per germline. The CDR3 bases are TGTGCCAGCAGCTTCAGGACAAAAAACTATGGCTACACCTTC. Residues: CASSFRTKNYGYTF.